The text below deals with one T cell receptor beta chain. The data derive from a study of blood T cells in healthy people across ages. CDR1 is SEHNR and CDR2 is FQNEAQ in the germline V gene (reference sequence). The CDR3 sequence is 13 residues long. With 5 bases removed from V and 7 bases from J, the gap between germline ends came to 14 bases. Then a second PCR, running roughly 7 to 11 cycles, was carried out with a sample-barcoded 5' primer and a J-beta primer mix. Each CDR3 protein gets one entry after TCRdb re-called the 5' RACE reads with MiXCR. The data contain about 730,000 distinct CDR3 sequences, approximately 39% of them seen just once; the ten biggest clones take up 20% to 25%.

The sample was blood. This chain joins TRBV7-9 and TRBJ2-5; maybe TRBD2 (6 bases). The sequence came from a woman in her fifties or sixties in good health. The CDR3 region is CASSRTGEGTQYF. CDR3 nucleotide sequence: TGTGCCAGCAGCCGGACGGGGGAAGGGACCCAGTACTTC.